The clone carrying this TCR beta chain was detected many times. What it recognizes is unknown. In TCRdb, the 5' RACE reads were re-called with MiXCR into one record per CDR3 protein. The profile shows 65,000 to 95,000 distinct CDR3 sequences, less than 9.5% of them singletons. With 5 bases clipped from V and 2 bases from J, the junction kept 12 bases outside the gene matches. The CDR3 runs 16 residues. Per germline, CDR1 SGHTA and CDR2 FQGNSA. Unfractionated whole blood was the source from which total RNA was extracted. This sample was included in a study of human T cells and chemical hapten exposure. Study results and limitations: Those TCRs sitting above 1 in 1000 frequency stayed the same with DPC sensitization.

The genes are TRBV7-2 and TRBJ2-7, with TRBD1 identical over 7 bases. This receptor was taken from a male donor in good health. In DNA form, the CDR3 reads TGTGCCAGCAGCCCCCAACCAGGGGGTTCTGCCTACGAGCAGTACTTC. The encoded protein is CASSPQPGGSAYEQYF.